At least ten counts were recorded for the clone carrying this T cell receptor (beta chain). The antigen is unknown. Germline loops: CDR1 SEHNR, CDR2 FQNEAQ (reference sequence). J lost 4 bases, V lost 4 bases, and 10 bases had no gene match. This CDR3 spans 16 amino acids. The data belong to a study of PD-L1 blockade in urothelial cancer. As for the study in general: Between 0 and 3 chemotherapy regimens preceded treatment for each patient.

Assay used: immunoSEQ multiplex PCR; TCRdb lists only in-frame clones, some missing. The table lists 75,000 to 90,000 clones, over 80% of them singletons. Overall study results and limits: At the 3-week point, tumor-associated blood clones expanded more in durable-benefit patients.

This rearrangement joins TRBV7-9 to TRBJ2-5; the match to TRBD1 covers 9 bases. The sample here was PBMCs, taken around atezolizumab (anti-PD-L1) treatment. This TCR came from a man between 65 and 85 years old with urothelial cancer. Here the CDR3 DNA reads TGTGCCAGCAGCTCAGTCGGGACAGGGTTGGTAGAGACCCAGTACTTC. It codes for CASSSVGTGLVETQYF.